Listed below are T cell receptor beta chains from one sample, sequenced in a study of blood T cell repertoires in COVID-19. The assay was immunoSEQ multiplex PCR, and TCRdb's table has in-frame clones only and misses some. The sample gives around 98,000 clones, 87% of which show up once; about 4.5% is in the top ten. Specimen: peripheral blood. These TCRs come from a man between 65 and 79 years old with acute or convalescent COVID-19. Each CDR3 is given with its conserved first and last residue. The order of the fields is J gene, clone size, D gene, V gene, CDR3 DNA, CDR3 protein. A D gene is named only where the DNA matches it firmly. Clone size is shown for a subset of rows, as once, few, many or a class of expanded clone.

TRBJ1-2 NA NA TRBV9 TGTGCCAGCAGCTCTCCCCGGCAGGGCTATGGCTACACCTTC CASSSPRQGYGYTF
TRBJ2-3 NA TRBD1 TRBV5-1 TGCGCCAGCAGCTTGGGATACAGGGGGCCAGATACGCAGTATTTT CASSLGYRGPDTQYF
TRBJ2-5 NA TRBD2 TRBV28 TGTGCCAGCAGTTTATTTTTGCGGGGGGAGGCAGAGACCCAGTACTTC CASSLFLRGEAETQYF
TRBJ1-2 NA NA TRBV10-3 TGTGCCATCACTGACCCCGACAGAAACGATTATGGCTACACCTTC CAITDPDRNDYGYTF
TRBJ2-3 NA TRBD2 TRBV11-3 TGTGCCAGCAGCGCCTTGAGGGCGGGGGGGCCAGGAAGTGATGCAGATACGCAGTATTTT CASSALRAGGPGSDADTQYF
TRBJ1-4 NA TRBD1 TRBV5-1 TGCGCCAGCAGCGCAATACCGGGACAGGGGAATGAAAAACTGTTTTTT CASSAIPGQGNEKLFF
TRBJ2-7 NA TRBD1 TRBV5-6 TGTGCCAGCAGCTTGGGAAGGACAGGGAAAGGGTACTTC CASSLGRTGKGYF
TRBJ1-6 NA NA TRBV27 TGTGCCAGCAGTTCGGACCGGGGTAGTAGACCCCTCCACTTT CASSSDRGSRPLHF
TRBJ1-1 NA NA TRBV18 TGTGCCAGCTCACCTCAGGGGCTCGGGACTGAAGCTTTCTTT CASSPQGLGTEAFF
TRBJ2-2 NA TRBD1 TRBV5-1 TGCGCCAGCAGCTTTGGGGGACAGGGGTCCACCGGGGAGCTGTTTTTT CASSFGGQGSTGELFF
TRBJ2-7 NA NA TRBV28 TGTGCCAGCAGTTTATTCAGGGGTTACGAGCAGTACTTC CASSLFRGYEQYF
TRBJ1-1 NA TRBD1 TRBV6-1 TGTGCCAGCAGTGAAGATGGGACAGTGAACACTGAAGCTTTCTTT CASSEDGTVNTEAFF
TRBJ2-1 NA NA TRBV19 TGTGCCAGTAGTATCTCAGGCAGGCCCCGCTCCTACAATGAGCAGTTCTTC CASSISGRPRSYNEQFF
TRBJ1-3 NA TRBD1 TRBV30 TGTGCCTGGAATAGGTTACGAGGGACAGGGAGGGCTGGAAACACCATATATTTT CAWNRLRGTGRAGNTIYF
TRBJ2-3 NA TRBD2 TRBV7-9 TGTGCCAGCAGAGAAAATCCCGGGACTACATTAGACACAGATACGCAGTATTTT CASRENPGTTLDTDTQYF
TRBJ1-6 NA TRBD1 TRBV15 TGTGCCACCAGCAGTGAACAGGGGGCGGATTCACCCCTCCACTTT CATSSEQGADSPLHF
TRBJ2-2 NA TRBD1 TRBV19 TGTGCCAGTAGTCCCACCGGGACAGGGGCGGGCACCGGGGAGCTGTTTTTT CASSPTGTGAGTGELFF
TRBJ1-1 NA NA TRBV29-1 TGCAGCGTTGTGAGGCGGATGAACACTGAAGCTTTCTTT CSVVRRMNTEAFF
TRBJ2-1 NA TRBD2 TRBV7-6 TGTGCCAGCAGCTTAGCTAGCGGGGGGAGTAATGAGCAGTTCTTC CASSLASGGSNEQFF
TRBJ1-6 many NA TRBV30 TGTGCCTGGAGTTATCGGACAGAAAATTCACCCCTCCACTTT CAWSYRTENSPLHF
TRBJ2-1 NA NA TRBV14 TGTGCCAGCAGCCTACAGATTTACAATGAGCAGTTCTTC CASSLQIYNEQFF
TRBJ1-5 NA TRBD1 TRBV6-6 TGTGCCAGCAGGTCGACAGGGGAGGATCAGCCCCAGCATTTT CASRSTGEDQPQHF
TRBJ2-2 NA TRBD1 TRBV9 TGTGCCAGCAGCGTAGAGGGACAGGGCGGGGAGCTGTTTTTT CASSVEGQGGELFF
TRBJ2-2 NA NA TRBV16 TGTGCCAGCAGCCCCCCCGGGACAACGAACACCGGGGAGCTGTTTTTT CASSPPGTTNTGELFF
TRBJ1-5 few NA TRBV6-6 TGTGCCAGCAGTTACGGGCTAACAGGGATCTTGGAGCCCCAGCATTTT CASSYGLTGILEPQHF
TRBJ1-2 NA NA TRBV19 TGTGCCAGTAGTATTCAGGGGACGTACTATGGCTACACCTTC CASSIQGTYYGYTF
TRBJ2-7 once NA TRBV28 TGTGCCAGCAGTTTACAGGGTCTGCAGCAGTACTTC CASSLQGLQQYF
TRBJ1-2 few NA TRBV2 TGTGCCAGCAGTCTAGGACAGAGCCGCTATGGCTACACCTTC CASSLGQSRYGYTF
TRBJ1-6 once NA TRBV5-5 TGTGCCAGCAGCTTGGACAGGCCCTATAATTCACCCCTCCACTTT CASSLDRPYNSPLHF
TRBJ1-3 NA TRBD1 TRBV24-1 TGTGCCACCAGTGATGCGACAGGGGTTGGAAACACCATATATTTT CATSDATGVGNTIYF
TRBJ2-3 NA NA TRBV23-1 TGCGCCAGCACTCCGTTAGTAGCAACAGATACGCAGTATTTT CASTPLVATDTQYF
TRBJ2-5 NA TRBD1 TRBV10-3 TGTGCCATCAGTGACTGGGGACAGCTCACAACAGAGACCCAGTACTTC CAISDWGQLTTETQYF
TRBJ1-6 NA NA TRBV6-6 TGTGCCAGCAGTTACTCGAGCCCGGGTCCAAATTCACCCCTCCACTTT CASSYSSPGPNSPLHF
TRBJ1-2 NA NA TRBV7-3 TGTGCCAGCAGCTTAAATGGAGGGCCCGACTATGGCTACACCTTC CASSLNGGPDYGYTF
TRBJ2-2 NA NA TRBV3-1/TRBV3-2 TGTGCCAGCAGCCATGCCGGAGGGGTTGGCACCGGGGAGCTGTTTTTT CASSHAGGVGTGELFF
TRBJ2-3 once NA TRBV18 TGTGCCAGCTCACCCCAGGGGGGTTGGACAGATACGCAGTATTTT CASSPQGGWTDTQYF
TRBJ2-7 NA TRBD1 TRBV9 TGTGCCAGCAGCCCCTGGGACAGGGCCCACGAGCAGTACTTC CASSPWDRAHEQYF
TRBJ2-5 NA NA TRBV27 TGTGCCAGCAGTCCCTTCCGGAGCGGCCAAGAGACCCAGTACTTC CASSPFRSGQETQYF
TRBJ1-2 NA NA TRBV30 TGTGCCTGGAGTGTTTACAGGGAAGGCTACACCTTC CAWSVYREGYTF
TRBJ2-5 NA NA TRBV21-1 TGTGCCAGCAGCCAAAAATCGTCGGACAGGGAACAAGAGACCCAGTACTTC CASSQKSSDREQETQYF
TRBJ2-1 NA TRBD2 TRBV11-2 TGTGCCAGCAGCTTAGACCCTTCCGGGCTAGCGGGTTACAATGAGCAGTTCTTC CASSLDPSGLAGYNEQFF
TRBJ2-5 NA TRBD2 TRBV29-1 TGCAGCGTTGATAGCGGGGGTCTTGAGACCCAGTACTTC CSVDSGGLETQYF
TRBJ1-6 NA TRBD1 TRBV3-1/TRBV3-2 TGTGCCAGCAGTCGGGACAGGGGGCTAGGGGGCTCACCCCTCCACTTT CASSRDRGLGGSPLHF